One and the same sample provided the 25 T cell receptor beta chains below, sequenced in a study of blood T cell repertoires in COVID-19. The data were produced by immunoSEQ multiplex PCR, yet TCRdb's version contains in-frame clones alone and is incomplete. The sample has around 88,000 clones, roughly 90% seen once. The sequencing input was peripheral blood. The receptor set was obtained from a man aged 55 to 70 with acute or convalescent COVID-19.

This rearrangement joins TRBV12-3 or TRBV12-4 to TRBJ2-7; 11 bases map to TRBD2. Losses at the gene ends were 6 bases for V and 6 bases for J; bases not matched to a gene: 4. This CDR3 has 13 amino acids. CDR3 amino acids: CASSSTSGSEQYF. CDR3 nucleotide sequence: TGTGCCAGCAGCTCTACTAGCGGGAGCGAGCAGTACTTC.

The chain carries TRBV6-5 and TRBJ1-6; 9 bases map to TRBD1. CDR1 and CDR2 from the germline V gene are MNHEY and SVGAGI. The CDR3 totals 14 residues. Trimming at V came to 8 bases and at J to 7 bases, leaving 6 bases not matched to a gene. As DNA, the CDR3 is TGTGCCAGCGGGGACAGGGCAGAGAATTCACCCCTCCACTTT. This codes for CASGDRAENSPLHF.

In this sample, this clone turned up once. The gene calls are TRBV6-5 and TRBJ1-2, with TRBD1 as a possible D gene (6 bases). CDR3 size: 14 residues. The germline V gene has CDR1 MNHEY and CDR2 SVGAGI. V was clipped by 2 bases and J by 3 bases, with 10 bases between them. Written as DNA, the CDR3 is TGTGCCAGCAGTTACGGGGGCTCTCACTATGGCTACACCTTC. Its protein is CASSYGGSHYGYTF.

This clone was recorded once. This chain connects TRBV3-1 (or the pseudogene TRBV3-2) to TRBJ1-2; maybe TRBD1 (6 bases). V was trimmed by 0 bases and J by 7 bases, leaving 15 bases between them. Looked up from germline, CDR1 is LGHDT and CDR2 is YNNKEL (reference sequence). CDR3 length: 15 amino acids. Here the CDR3 reads CASSQEWTVASGYTF. The CDR3 DNA sequence: TGTGCCAGCAGCCAAGAGTGGACAGTCGCGAGTGGCTACACCTTC.

The chain has TRBV3-1 (or the pseudogene TRBV3-2) and TRBJ2-7; D is possibly TRBD1 (5 bases). With 0 bases removed from V and 6 bases from J, the gap between germline ends came to 12 bases. Germline V gene data show CDR1 as LGHDT and CDR2 as YNNKEL (reference sequence). CDR3 length equals 14 residues. The CDR3: CASSQERQGCEQYF. CDR3 bases: TGTGCCAGCAGCCAAGAACGCCAGGGATGCGAGCAGTACTTC.

The chain combines TRBV24-1 with TRBJ2-5, with a tentative D call TRBD1 (8 bases). V gave up 3 bases and J gave up 2 bases, with 18 bases separating them. Germline V CDR1 and CDR2: KGHDR, SFDVKD. The CDR3 covers 17 residues. The CDR3 DNA reads TGTGCCACCAGTGATAGCGGGACAGGACTTTTACAAGAGACCCAGTACTTC. It yields the protein CATSDSGTGLLQETQYF.

The chain combines TRBV18 with TRBJ1-5; the match to TRBD1 covers 10 bases. J was trimmed by 6 bases and V by 1 base; bases with no gene match: 3. There are 15 residues in the CDR3. In germline, CDR1 is KGHSH, CDR2 LQKENI. The DNA for the CDR3 is TGTGCCAGCTCACCACAGGGACAGGGGCCTCAGCCCCAGCATTTT. Protein product: CASSPQGQGPQPQHF.

The rearrangement joins TRBV15 to TRBJ2-7; D is unclear. The CDR3 covers 13 residues. CDR1 and CDR2 from the germline V gene are LNHNV and YYDKDF (reference sequence). V lost 0 bases, J lost 4 bases, and 7 bases lay in between. DNA for the CDR3: TGTGCCACCAGCAGAGAACTAACTTACGAGCAGTACTTC. Amino acids: CATSRELTYEQYF.

This clone is a singleton in its sample. The V gene is TRBV7-3, the J gene TRBJ2-3, with 8 positions matching TRBD1. CDR1 SGHTA and CDR2 FQGTGA come from the germline V gene. Losses at the gene ends were 4 bases for V and 1 base for J; bases not matched to a gene: 7. CDR3 size: 16 residues. This CDR3 is CASSSDRGEGTDTQYF. For the CDR3, the DNA is TGTGCCAGCAGCTCCGACAGGGGCGAGGGCACAGATACGCAGTATTTT.

V is TRBV10-3 and J is TRBJ2-2, with a tentative D call TRBD1 (6 bases). Germline assignment: CDR1 ENHRY and CDR2 SYGVKD. Trimming stripped 2 bases from V and 13 bases from J, with 11 bases between. This CDR3 is 12 amino acids long. The CDR3 DNA reads TGTGCCATCAGTGAGGGGACACTCGGGCTGTTTTTT. It codes for CAISEGTLGLFF.

This chain links TRBV4-1 with TRBJ1-1, with a possible D match to TRBD1 (6 bases). V shed 1 base and J shed 7 bases, with 16 bases lying between them. This CDR3 region has 15 residues. Looked up from germline, CDR1 is MGHRA and CDR2 is YSYEKL. For the CDR3, the DNA is TGCGCCAGCAGCCAAGGCTCAGGGGAAGAGGGTGAAGCTTTCTTT. Its translation is CASSQGSGEEGEAFF.

The chain carries TRBV24-1 and TRBJ2-1; 11 bases are shared with TRBD2. This CDR3 contains 15 residues. V shed 9 bases, J shed 0 bases, and the junction held 3 bases outside the gene matches. Germline-derived CDR1 and CDR2 are KGHDR and SFDVKD. CDR3 nucleotide sequence: TGTGCCACCGGAACTAGCGGGAGCTCCTACAATGAGCAGTTCTTC. Translation gives CATGTSGSSYNEQFF.

This clone was seen just once. This chain links TRBV14 with TRBJ1-1; D gene unclear. Germline CDR1 SGHDN, CDR2 FVKESK. With 1 base removed from V and 6 bases from J, the gap between germline ends came to 6 bases. The CDR3 runs to 12 residues. The CDR3 DNA follows: TGTGCCAGCAGCCAAGGGGCCTCTGAAGCTTTCTTT. This codes for CASSQGASEAFF.

The CDR3 region has the DNA TGTGCCAGCAGCGCGATCCTCGGGACAGGGCGAGGGAAGCTGTTTTTT. The encoded protein is CASSAILGTGRGKLFF. This sequence joins TRBV7-9 and TRBJ2-2, with TRBD1 matching over 9 bases. V gave up 5 bases and J gave up 12 bases; unmatched junction bases: 16. CDR3 length: 16 residues. Germline V gene data show CDR1 as SEHNR and CDR2 as FQNEAQ (reference sequence). The variable domain in full, completed from reference TRBV7-9 and TRBJ2-2, reads DTGVSQNPRHKITKRGQNVTFRCDPISEHNRLYWYRQTLGQGPEFLTYFQNEAQLEKSRLLSDRFSAERPKGSFSTLEIQRTEQGDSAMYLCASSAILGTGRGKLFFGEGSRLTVL.

The V gene is TRBV28, the J gene TRBJ1-2; the match to TRBD1 covers 8 bases. V lost 6 bases, J lost 3 bases, and 9 bases stayed unmatched. CDR1 is MDHEN, CDR2 SYDVKM, per germline. This CDR3 spans 15 amino acids. In nucleotides, the CDR3 is TGTGCCAGCAGATCAGGAACAGGGGGGCACTATGGCTACACCTTC. Translating gives CASRSGTGGHYGYTF.

The chain couples TRBV25-1 to TRBJ2-2; D might be TRBD1 (6 bases). V lost 1 base and J lost 5, with 17 bases in between. CDR3 length: 17 residues. CDR1 and CDR2 from the germline V gene are MGHDK and SYGVNS. This chain's CDR3 is CASSESLARGKTGELFF. Here the CDR3 DNA reads TGTGCCAGCAGTGAATCCCTGGCCAGGGGAAAAACCGGGGAGCTGTTTTTT.

The CDR3 coding sequence is TGTGCCAGTAGTAAAGACAGGGGGTATCAGCCCCAGCATTTT. This translates into CASSKDRGYQPQHF. This rearrangement joins TRBV19 to TRBJ1-5, with TRBD1 matching 9 bases. Germline V gene sequence: CDR1 LNHDA, CDR2 SQIVND (reference sequence). CDR3 length: 14 amino acids. With V trimmed by 4 bases and J by 5 bases, 3 bases remained unmatched.

The chain has TRBV19 and TRBJ1-1; D ambiguous. The CDR3 extends over 11 amino acids. Trimming removed 4 bases at V and 3 bases at J, with 3 bases between. Germline V gives CDR1 LNHDA, CDR2 SQIVND (reference sequence). CDR3 protein: CASSTYTEAFF. The CDR3 region has the DNA TGTGCCAGTAGTACCTACACTGAAGCTTTCTTT.

This chain uses TRBV7-6 with TRBJ1-5; no reliable D call. Germline assignment: CDR1 SGHVS and CDR2 FNYEAQ. The CDR3 is 11 residues long. V was pared by 8 bases and J by 2 bases, with 4 bases between. The CDR3 protein is CASRGNQPQHF. CDR3 nucleotide sequence: TGTGCCAGCCGTGGCAATCAGCCCCAGCATTTT.

This clone was observed a few times. Distinct nucleotide sequences in the sample also encode this CDR3. V gene TRBV19 combines with J gene TRBJ1-1; D is ambiguous. CDR1 and CDR2 (germline): LNHDA, SQIVND (reference sequence). Trimming removed 3 bases from V and 0 bases from J, with 5 bases in between. The CDR3 is made up of 13 amino acids. CDR3 amino acids: CASSISVNTEAFF. As DNA, the CDR3 is TGTGCCAGTAGTATTTCAGTGAACACTGAAGCTTTCTTT.

The chain couples TRBV3-1 (or the pseudogene TRBV3-2) to TRBJ1-4; TRBD1 matches at 8 bases. Germline lookup yields CDR1 LGHDT and CDR2 YNNKEL (reference sequence). The ends lost 0 bases at V and 6 bases at J; junction bases unmatched: 0. The CDR3 length is 14 residues. CDR3: CASSQDRGHEKLFF. CDR3 nucleotides: TGTGCCAGCAGCCAAGACAGGGGGCATGAAAAACTGTTTTTT.

The J gene is TRBJ2-5, the V gene TRBV4-3, with D unresolved. Germline CDR1 LGHNA, CDR2 YSLEER. CDR3 length equals 17 residues. With 0 bases removed from V and 9 bases from J, the gap between germline ends came to 23 bases. CDR3 loop: CASSQDRPSTNPPAQYF. Here the CDR3 DNA reads TGCGCCAGCAGCCAAGATAGGCCGTCTACTAACCCCCCGGCCCAGTACTTC.

V usage is TRBV9 and J usage is TRBJ2-2; D remains unclear. The CDR3 contains 13 residues. Germline-derived CDR1 and CDR2 are SGDLS and YYNGEE. The V end lost 3 bases, the J end lost 1 base, and 4 bases lay between the germline ends. Written as DNA, the CDR3 is TGTGCCAGCAGCGCAGAGAACACCGGGGAGCTGTTTTTT. Its translation is CASSAENTGELFF.

The rearrangement uses TRBV29-1 and TRBJ2-1, with D possibly TRBD1 on 5 matching bases. In germline, CDR1 is SQVTM, CDR2 ANQGSEA. Trimming cost V 6 bases and J 9 bases, with 9 bases left between them. This CDR3 comprises 10 residues. This CDR3 reads CSVRRGEQFF. For the CDR3, the DNA is TGCAGCGTACGTAGGGGTGAGCAGTTCTTC.

The gene calls are TRBV5-1 and TRBJ2-3; 12 bases map to TRBD2. The CDR3 is 18 amino acids. The germline V gene encodes CDR1 SGHRS and CDR2 YFSETQ. J lost 1 base, V lost 4 bases, and 10 bases had no gene match. The CDR3 DNA follows: TGCGCCAGCAGCCAAGCGACTAGCGGGAGAATTGGCACAGATACGCAGTATTTT. Encoded protein: CASSQATSGRIGTDTQYF.